This T cell receptor (beta chain) originates from a study of blood T cell repertoires in COVID-19. The V gene lost 5 bases and the J gene lost 7 bases, with 9 bases spanning the gap. Germline loops: CDR1 MNHEY, CDR2 SMNVEV (reference sequence). CDR3 length: 13 amino acids. In the study's own analysis: Reference gene primer amplification yielded estimated nucleated cell counts. Repertoires were generated with immunoSEQ multiplex PCR, while TCRdb's copy carries only in-frame clones and drops some. Clone size and V and J calls were adopted from that table, with D and trimming inferred from the DNA. The sample carries some 220,000 clones, roughly 81% recorded once.

The TCR was taken from a man aged 45-65 years with acute or convalescent COVID-19. Sequenced input: peripheral blood. This sequence joins TRBV27 and TRBJ1-6; D not certain. The CDR3 sequence: CASSRSENSPLHF. DNA of the CDR3: TGTGCCAGCAGTAGATCGGAGAATTCACCCCTCCACTTT.